Below, 29 T cell receptor beta chains from the same sample are listed, as sequenced in a study of early T cells in non-severe SARS-CoV-2 infection. TCRdb called the 5' RACE reads again in MiXCR, with one record for every CDR3 protein. The sample records some 71,000 distinct CDR3 sequences, about an eighth being singletons. This specimen consisted of whole blood, obtained at baseline. The receptors derive from an adult who was a healthcare worker with PCR-confirmed SARS-CoV-2 infection or an uninfected control (not recorded which).

A few counts support this clonotype. The V and J genes are TRBV20-1 and TRBJ2-1; D gene ambiguous. Germline values: CDR1 DFQATT, CDR2 SNEGSKA (reference sequence). CDR3 size: 15 residues. Trimming cost V 5 bases and J 0 bases, with 14 bases left between them. The CDR3: CSASAAPSSYNEQFF. CDR3 bases: TGCAGTGCTTCTGCGGCTCCCAGCTCCTACAATGAGCAGTTCTTC.

The chain joins TRBV4-1 to TRBJ1-1; no clear D gene. Deletions cut 0 bases from V and 4 bases from J, with 12 bases between. Germline V lookup: CDR1 MGHRA, CDR2 YSYEKL. The CDR3 loop spans 15 amino acids. Here the CDR3 reads CASSQEASGSTEAFF. CDR3 DNA sequence: TGCGCCAGCAGCCAAGAAGCATCCGGGAGCACTGAAGCTTTCTTT.

This clonotype was picked up many times. The genes are TRBV21-1 and TRBJ1-2; the table names TRBD1, a call not compared with the DNA. TRBV21-1 constitutes a pseudogene. The CDR3 covers 13 residues. CDR3: CASTLTGDGGYTF. Written as DNA, the CDR3 is TGTGCCAGCACCCTCACAGGGGACGGGGGCTACACCTTC.

This sequence joins TRBV10-3 and TRBJ2-7, with a possible D match to TRBD2 (6 bases). This CDR3 contains 12 residues. V dropped 11 bases and J dropped 0 bases, with 11 bases sitting between them. Germline CDR1 is ENHRY and CDR2 is SYGVKD. The CDR3 sequence is CASRGASYEQYF. CDR3 bases: TGTGCCTCACGCGGGGCCTCCTACGAGCAGTACTTC.

The rearrangement links TRBV5-1 to TRBJ1-3, with a weak D call TRBD1 (6 bases). The CDR3 length is 14 residues. Trimming shortened V by 4 bases and J by 5 bases, and 13 bases separated the two germline ends. The germline gives CDR1 SGHRS, CDR2 YFSETQ. CDR3 DNA sequence: TGCGCCAGCAGCAAACAGGGAATCCGAAACACCATATATTTT. Residues: CASSKQGIRNTIYF.

This clonotype was counted only a few times. The V call is TRBV12-3 or TRBV12-4, the J call TRBJ2-2; no firm D call. V was trimmed by 1 base and J by 7 bases, leaving 7 bases between them. The CDR3 is 13 residues long. The CDR3 is CASSLVRIGELFF. Here the CDR3 DNA reads TGTGCCAGCAGTTTAGTAAGGATCGGGGAGCTGTTTTTT.

This chain joins TRBV4-1 and TRBJ2-1; no clear D gene. V lost 0 bases and J lost 0, with 9 bases in between. CDR3 length equals 16 residues. Germline loops: CDR1 MGHRA, CDR2 YSYEKL. CDR3 nucleotides: TGCGCCAGCAGCCAAGATCTTAGCTACTCCTACAATGAGCAGTTCTTC. This sequence encodes CASSQDLSYSYNEQFF.

This clonotype was recorded many times. The rearrangement uses TRBV18 and TRBJ1-2, with a tentative D call TRBD1 (6 bases). CDR3 length: 13 residues. V was pared by 3 bases and J by 5 bases, with 10 bases between. In germline, CDR1 is KGHSH, CDR2 LQKENI. The CDR3 nucleotides read TGTGCCAGCTCACCCCAGGACAGATATGGCTACACCTTC. This encodes CASSPQDRYGYTF.

The J gene is TRBJ2-1, the V gene TRBV20-1; D might be TRBD2 (5 bases). V lost 3 bases, J lost 7 bases, and 22 bases lay in between. This CDR3 has 16 residues. The germline V gene has CDR1 DFQATT and CDR2 SNEGSKA (reference sequence). The CDR3 loop is CSASIVAPWDKNEQFF. The CDR3 nucleotides read TGCAGTGCTAGCATCGTAGCGCCGTGGGATAAAAATGAGCAGTTCTTC.

This clonotype has at least ten counts. The genes are TRBV6-6 and TRBJ1-4, with 7 bases aligning to TRBD1. Per germline, CDR1 MNHNY and CDR2 SVGAGI (reference sequence). Trimming at V came to 7 bases and at J to 7 bases, leaving 6 bases not matched to a gene. The CDR3 covers 13 residues. CDR3 loop: CASTQGGGEKLFF. DNA for the CDR3: TGTGCCAGCACCCAGGGGGGAGGTGAAAAACTGTTTTTT.

The J gene is TRBJ2-3, the V gene TRBV7-7; 9 bases are a match to TRBD1. V dropped 5 bases and J dropped 6; count of bases not matched to a gene: 9. Looked up from germline, CDR1 is SSHAT and CDR2 is FNYEAQ (reference sequence). CDR3 length: 15 amino acids. For the CDR3, the DNA is TGTGCCAGCAGCAGCGGGACAGGGATGGGGGATACGCAGTATTTT. Encoded protein: CASSSGTGMGDTQYF.

This clonotype showed up just a few times. The gene calls are TRBV2 and TRBJ1-6, with D unresolved. V was cut by 4 bases and J by 7 bases, with 8 bases left in between. The CDR3 totals 13 residues. Germline V gene data show CDR1 as SNHLY and CDR2 as FYNNEI. The CDR3 DNA follows: TGTGCCAGCAGTGTAGGGTGGAATTCACCCCTCCACTTT. Translation: CASSVGWNSPLHF.

The V and J genes are TRBV18 and TRBJ1-5; D is uncertain. Trimming pared 2 bases from V and 1 base from J, leaving 6 bases between. Germline-derived CDR1 and CDR2 are KGHSH and LQKENI. There are 14 residues in the CDR3. The chain's CDR3 is CASSPIPSNQPQHF. In nucleotides, the CDR3 is TGTGCCAGCTCACCAATCCCGAGCAATCAGCCCCAGCATTTT.

This clonotype has at least ten counts. The conserved phenylalanine or tryptophan is not found at the CDR3 terminus, so this likely reflects a read error. The limits of the CDR3 on the DNA are not certain, so only TCRdb's listed CDR3 is given. This CDR3 reads CASSLGQGASVI. V is TRBV3-1 and J is TRBJ1-4; the listed D gene, TRBD1, was not tested against the DNA. Germline-derived CDR1 and CDR2 are LGHDT and YNNKEL (reference sequence). Termini included, the CDR3 measures 12 amino acids.

The chain carries TRBV4-2 and TRBJ2-7; TRBD1 might be the D (6 bases). This CDR3 is 16 amino acids long. Germline V lookup: CDR1 LGHNA, CDR2 YNFKEQ. Trimming took 1 base from V and 6 from J, leaving 19 bases between them. CDR3 DNA: TGTGCCAGCAGCCAAGTTTCGGGGCTGGGGGCTGGCGAGCAGTACTTC. Protein sequence: CASSQVSGLGAGEQYF.

This clonotype was counted ten times or more. One end of the junction is discordant with germline, which a read error may explain. The chain uses TRBV7-7 and TRBJ1-3; tentatively, D is TRBD1 (5 bases). The CDR3 is made up of 15 amino acids. Germline CDR1 and CDR2: SSHAT and FNYEAQ (reference sequence). The CDR3, as DNA: TGTGCTAGCAGCCCCGGGGCGAGCTCTGGAAACACCATATATTTT. Residues: CASSPGASSGNTIYF.

This clonotype was counted between two and nine times. This rearrangement joins TRBV4-2 to TRBJ2-5; D is uncertain. The germline V gene encodes CDR1 LGHNA and CDR2 YNFKEQ. Trimming pared 1 base from V and 4 bases from J, leaving 13 bases between. CDR3 length: 15 residues. Here the CDR3 DNA reads TGTGCCAGCAGCCAAGTTCAGTCACCCATAGAGACCCAGTACTTC. It yields the protein CASSQVQSPIETQYF.

This clonotype was counted a few times. The rearrangement uses TRBV5-6 and TRBJ1-2; 7 bases are a match to TRBD1. The germline V gene has CDR1 SGHDT and CDR2 YYEEEE. V lost 5 bases, J lost 1 base, and 5 bases stayed unmatched. The CDR3 covers 14 residues. CDR3 protein: CASRSRDSNYGYTF. For the CDR3, the DNA is TGTGCCAGCAGATCCCGGGACAGTAACTATGGCTACACCTTC.

This sequence joins TRBV12-3 or TRBV12-4 and TRBJ2-7, with no clear D. There are 14 residues in the CDR3. Trimming pared 1 base from V and 2 bases from J, leaving 9 bases between. DNA for the CDR3: TGTGCCAGCAGTTTAGAGATGGCCGCCTACGAGCAGTACTTC. Protein: CASSLEMAAYEQYF.

The rearrangement uses TRBV18 and TRBJ1-1; unclear D gene. The CDR3 consists of 15 residues. Trimming pared 8 bases from V and 4 bases from J, leaving 20 bases between. From germline, CDR1 is KGHSH and CDR2 LQKENI. For the CDR3, the DNA is TGTGCCAGCCTCACCACATGGCAGGCGGGCACTGAAGCTTTCTTT. Its translation: CASLTTWQAGTEAFF.

The table lists this clonotype with a few counts. The chain carries TRBV7-6 and TRBJ2-5; 8 bases line up with TRBD2. The V segment lost 0 bases and the J segment 0 bases; nucleotides outside the gene matches: 3. CDR1 is SGHVS and CDR2 is FNYEAQ in the germline V gene. This CDR3 is 16 amino acids long. The CDR3 region has the DNA TGTGCCAGCAGCTTAGCTGGCGGGGGGTACCAAGAGACCCAGTACTTC. It codes for CASSLAGGGYQETQYF.

This chain links TRBV29-1 with TRBJ2-4; TRBD1 matches at 10 bases. This CDR3 contains 14 residues. J was trimmed by 7 bases and V by 7 bases; bases with no gene match: 10. Germline CDR1 and CDR2: SQVTM and ANQGSEA. CDR3 residues: CSARDRGRWNIQYF. In nucleotides, the CDR3 is TGCAGCGCCAGGGACAGGGGTCGATGGAACATTCAGTACTTC.

J is TRBJ1-1 and V is TRBV29-1, with a tentative D call TRBD1 (5 bases). Germline-derived CDR1 and CDR2 are SQVTM and ANQGSEA. V was shortened by 6 bases and J by 1 base, with 12 bases between the two germline ends. The length of the CDR3 is 13 residues. The CDR3 sequence: CSVGGTANTEAFF. CDR3 coding DNA: TGCAGCGTCGGCGGGACCGCGAACACTGAAGCTTTCTTT.

This clonotype was seen more than once but under ten times. The chain is built from TRBV5-5 and TRBJ2-7; perhaps D is TRBD1 or TRBD2 (5 bases each). The CDR3 spans 15 residues. Germline V lookup: CDR1 SGHKS, CDR2 YYEKEE (reference sequence). V shed 4 bases and J shed 3 bases, with 17 bases lying between them. Here the CDR3 reads CASSLMRGAYYEQYF. The CDR3 DNA reads TGTGCCAGCAGCCTGATGCGAGGGGCGTACTACGAGCAGTACTTC.

There are a few counts of this clonotype. The chain uses TRBV4-2 and TRBJ1-5, with D maybe TRBD1 (5 bases). From germline, CDR1 is LGHNA and CDR2 YNFKEQ. V was cut by 3 bases and J by 0 bases, with 6 bases left in between. CDR3 length: 14 residues. CDR3 amino acids: CASSQGVSNQPQHF. The CDR3 bases are TGTGCCAGCAGCCAGGGGGTTAGCAATCAGCCCCAGCATTTT.

The table lists this clonotype with many counts. The chain employs TRBV12-5 and TRBJ2-7; D uncertain. V shed 1 base and J shed 3 bases, with 4 bases lying between them. Germline V gene data show CDR1 as LGHNT and CDR2 as FRNRAP. This CDR3 is 12 amino acids long. In DNA form, the CDR3 reads TGTGCTAGTGGTTTGGACGTCTACGAGCAGTACTTC. It encodes CASGLDVYEQYF.

This sequence joins TRBV7-2 and TRBJ2-3, with D possibly TRBD2 on 6 matching bases. The CDR3 loop spans 16 amino acids. Germline V gives CDR1 SGHTA, CDR2 FQGNSA. V shed 1 base and J shed 0 bases, with 11 bases lying between them. DNA for the CDR3: TGTGCCAGCAGCTTAGGCGGGATCGGGAGCACAGATACGCAGTATTTT. This codes for CASSLGGIGSTDTQYF.

The sample holds a few counts of this clonotype. The CDR3 sequence: CASSSTSPSTDTQYF. The CDR3 DNA reads as TGTGCCAGCAGCTCGACTAGCCCTAGCACAGATACGCAGTATTTT. The rearrangement links TRBV7-2 to TRBJ2-3; 7 nucleotides agree with TRBD2. V was clipped by 4 bases and J by 0 bases; unmatched bases: 4. The CDR3 has 15 amino acids. Germline assignment: CDR1 SGHTA and CDR2 FQGNSA. The whole variable domain, remainder taken from reference TRBV7-2 and TRBJ2-3, is GAGVSQSPSNKVTEKGKDVELRCDPISGHTALYWYRQSLGQGLEFLIYFQGNSAPDKSGLPSDRFSAERTGGSVSTLTIQRTQQEDSAVYLCASSSTSPSTDTQYFGPGTRLTVL.

The chain combines TRBV21-1 with TRBJ1-1. TRBV21-1 is a listed pseudogene. This CDR3 contains 18 residues. The CDR3 region has the DNA TGTGCCAGCAGCAAAAAAAGCCTCCCCACAGGGAGGGACACTGAAGCTTTCTTT. This codes for CASSKKSLPTGRDTEAFF.